This section outlines one T cell receptor beta chain sequence together with its context. It lacks a known antigen. No base qualities exist here, and no much larger clone lies one base off it. Reading the germline V gene gives CDR1 MDHEN and CDR2 SYDVKM. V was cut back by 3 bases and J by 4 bases, leaving a gap of 9 bases between them. The CDR3 has 14 amino acids, counting the end cysteine and phenylalanine. Kept here is only the CDR3 DNA, which spans 42 bases and is read in frame from base 1. The data originate from a study of human T cells and chemical hapten exposure (dated by TCRdb to the early 2020s). In terms of the full investigation: For sensitization, 2% DPC in acetone was applied to a 2 cm by 2 cm area of upper inner arm skin. Patients additionally received weekly therapeutic DPC doses to the scalp throughout the approximately 22-week study period. Blood samples were taken from patients before sensitization (week 0) and then at 2, 6 and about 24 weeks after DPC sensitization. Most of the patients in the cohort were female, and the cohort covered alopecia areata with under or over 50% scalp involvement, alopecia totalis and alopecia universalis. Patch testing was done on the upper back using Finn chambers containing 0.01% DPC, and results were scored after 6 days according to International Contact Dermatitis Research Group standards. In alopecia patients, the study followed how the peripheral blood TCR repertoire changed in vivo over primary and secondary sensitization to diphenylcyclopropenone (DPC), a hapten. Twenty-nine alopecia patients gave blood for TCR sequencing at one to four time points (pre-sensitization, 2, 6 and 24 weeks). Libraries were pooled for sequencing, and variation in per-sample TCR yields was attributed mainly to small differences in library volumes within the pool. Study-level results and caveats: A positive correlation was found between the number of PT1 expanded TCRs and patch test score, with significance reached at thresholds 8, 16 and 32 but not 4. Because all patients had alopecia, a presumed autoimmune disease, the immune response of the patients might differ from that of healthy individuals. The number of TCRs above 1 in 1000 frequency did not change with DPC sensitization; there was no evidence of global repertoire structure alterations. Compared with pre-sensitization or healthy control sets, expanded TCRs formed significantly more large CDR3 similarity clusters, which is consistent with antigen-driven responses. Repeated subsampling changed both the strength of the expansion versus patch-test correlation and the threshold at which that correlation became significant.

The time point tag for this specimen amounts to: pre-sensitization, week 0. The treatment or condition label on this specimen signifies: therapeutic diphenylcyclopropenone sensitization with weekly scalp DPC. Blood at each patch-test visit was drawn before the patch test was applied. To be eligible, patients had to be aged 18 to 70, diagnosed with alopecia and judged suitable for DPC therapy, while pregnant patients were excluded. Total RNA was isolated from unfractionated whole blood collected in Tempus Blood RNA tubes. Preparation of the library involved RACE. TCRdb shows the sequencer as NextSeq 500. During library preparation, unique molecular identifiers were attached to individual cDNA molecules so that TCRs could be counted in a quantitative, reproducible way. Both TCR alpha and TCR beta chains were sequenced from each blood RNA sample. Turning to the authors' computational methods: The median number of TCRs per sample was 95,638, ranging from 23,224 to 690,600. The Decombinator software suite was used to annotate V, J and CDR3 in the TCR reads. To make PS versus PT1 abundance plots, every sample was subsampled to the same number of TCRs (28,000). Expanded TCRs were defined as absent before sensitization and observed at least eight times at the 2-week time point. The public reads were reanalyzed by TCRdb: fastp trimming at Q25, MiXCR alignment, in-frame beta chains only. Identical CDR3 protein sequences are pooled into one entry, listed with their most common genes and DNA. Here the V and J calls rest on TCRdb's processing, not on the authors' analysis. The sample profile shows around 56,000 distinct CDR3 sequences; roughly a tenth of them were found once. 8% to 10% of the sample is taken by the ten largest.

Sequences were derived from whole blood, sampled in connection with sensitization to the hapten diphenylcyclopropenone (DPC). The origin of this receptor is a man aged 35 to 55 with alopecia areata. Some clones in this sample may be carry-over from other donors' samples. The chain uses TRBV28 and TRBJ2-2; matching of 5 bases hints at TRBD1 as the D gene. The nucleotides read TGTGCCAGCAGTTTGCTTGGGGCCACCGGGGAGCTGTTTTTT. Its protein reads: CASSLLGATGELFF.